Listed below are T cell receptor beta chains from one sample, sequenced in a study of blood T cell repertoires in COVID-19. The protocol was immunoSEQ multiplex PCR, while the TCRdb copy is restricted to in-frame clones and leaves out a portion. This table holds around 100,000 clones, 82% found once. The sequencing input was peripheral blood. Receptors originate from a man in his sixties or seventies with acute or convalescent COVID-19. Each CDR3 is given with its conserved first and last residue. Each record gives: CDR3 protein, CDR3 DNA, D gene, clone size, V gene, J gene. D genes are given only for firm matches. Size is stated for part of the rows, as once, few or many counts, or as a class when the clone is expanded.

CDR3: CASSLYGRGKGYEQYF
DNA: TGTGCCAGCAGTTTATATGGCAGGGGGAAAGGGTACGAGCAGTACTTC
D: TRBD1
size: -
V: TRBV28
J: TRBJ2-7

CDR3: CASSPSTGNTGELFF
DNA: TGTGCCAGCAGCCCCTCGACAGGGAACACCGGGGAGCTGTTTTTT
D: -
size: -
V: TRBV11-3
J: TRBJ2-2

CDR3: CASTFSAGQTNSPLHF
DNA: TGTGCCAGCACCTTTTCTGCGGGGCAGACTAATTCACCCCTCCACTTT
D: -
size: few
V: TRBV11-2
J: TRBJ1-6

CDR3: CASSPMSKEARSYTF
DNA: TGTGCCAGCTCACCGATGAGTAAAGAGGCTAGGAGCTACACCTTC
D: -
size: -
V: TRBV18
J: TRBJ1-2

CDR3: CASSLAPQGAHTEQFF
DNA: TGTGCCAGCAGCTTGGCCCCGCAGGGGGCCCATACAGAGCAGTTCTTC
D: TRBD1
size: once
V: TRBV5-4
J: TRBJ2-1

CDR3: CASSQAVSNQPQHF
DNA: TGTGCCAGCAGCCAAGCGGTGAGCAATCAGCCCCAGCATTTT
D: -
size: -
V: TRBV3-1/TRBV3-2
J: TRBJ1-5

CDR3: CASSLGAGENSPLHF
DNA: TGCGCCAGCAGCTTGGGGGCAGGGGAAAATTCACCCCTCCACTTT
D: -
size: -
V: TRBV5-1
J: TRBJ1-6

CDR3: CASSLRVTGGTEAFF
DNA: TGCGCCAGCAGCTTGAGGGTAACAGGGGGCACTGAAGCTTTCTTT
D: TRBD1
size: -
V: TRBV5-1
J: TRBJ1-1

CDR3: CASSGTGGTGNTIYF
DNA: TGTGCCAGCAGCGGAACAGGGGGAACTGGAAACACCATATATTTT
D: TRBD1
size: -
V: TRBV6-5
J: TRBJ1-3

CDR3: CASSVVASGASGELFF
DNA: TGTGCCAGCAGCGTAGTAGCTAGCGGTGCTAGCGGGGAGCTGTTTTTT
D: TRBD2
size: -
V: TRBV9
J: TRBJ2-2

CDR3: CSVEDLRLKNIQYF
DNA: TGCAGCGTTGAAGATCTGCGGCTCAAAAACATTCAGTACTTC
D: -
size: -
V: TRBV29-1
J: TRBJ2-4

CDR3: CASSPGTGWSNEKLFF
DNA: TGTGCCAGCTCACCCGGGACAGGGTGGAGTAATGAAAAACTGTTTTTT
D: TRBD1
size: -
V: TRBV18
J: TRBJ1-4

CDR3: CATSDPGTRKSHEQFF
DNA: TGTGCCACCAGTGATCCCGGGACTAGGAAGTCCCATGAGCAGTTCTTC
D: TRBD2
size: -
V: TRBV24-1
J: TRBJ2-1

CDR3: CASSRRGPSGNTIYF
DNA: TGTGCCAGCAGCCGGCGGGGCCCCTCTGGAAACACCATATATTTT
D: -
size: -
V: TRBV6-5
J: TRBJ1-3

CDR3: CASSKVFRLAGVETQYF
DNA: TGTGCCAGCAGCAAAGTATTTCGTCTAGCGGGAGTAGAGACCCAGTACTTC
D: -
size: few
V: TRBV21-1
J: TRBJ2-5

CDR3: CASKGQTHSTDTQYF
DNA: TGTGCCAGCAAGGGACAGACTCATAGCACAGATACGCAGTATTTT
D: TRBD1
size: -
V: TRBV6-5
J: TRBJ2-3

CDR3: CASSRRDRGNEQFF
DNA: TGTGCCAGCAGCCGACGGGACAGGGGGAATGAGCAGTTCTTC
D: TRBD1
size: -
V: TRBV13
J: TRBJ2-1

CDR3: CASSSIAGTDTQYF
DNA: TGCGCCAGCAGCTCCATAGCGGGCACAGATACGCAGTATTTT
D: -
size: -
V: TRBV5-1
J: TRBJ2-3

CDR3: CASSPGGVPHEQYF
DNA: TGTGCCAGCAGCCCGGGAGGGGTTCCCCACGAGCAGTACTTC
D: TRBD2
size: -
V: TRBV11-3
J: TRBJ2-7

CDR3: CASSESAVDEQYF
DNA: TGTGCCAGCAGTGAAAGCGCAGTCGACGAGCAGTACTTC
D: -
size: -
V: TRBV6-1
J: TRBJ2-7

CDR3: CASSGAQGSYNSPLHF
DNA: TGTGCCAGCAGCGGGGCACAGGGCTCCTATAATTCACCCCTCCACTTT
D: -
size: -
V: TRBV5-4
J: TRBJ1-6

CDR3: CASSRTLGGNQPQHF
DNA: TGTGCCAGCAGCCGGACCCTGGGAGGCAATCAGCCCCAGCATTTT
D: -
size: -
V: TRBV5-6
J: TRBJ1-5

CDR3: CASSPGQGGQPQHF
DNA: TGTGCCAGCTCACCTGGACAGGGTGGACAGCCCCAGCATTTT
D: TRBD1
size: -
V: TRBV18
J: TRBJ1-5

CDR3: CASSDNRAQPQHF
DNA: TGTGCCAGCAGTGATAACAGGGCCCAGCCCCAGCATTTT
D: -
size: -
V: TRBV2
J: TRBJ1-5

CDR3: CASSSTGGAHEQFF
DNA: TGCGCCAGCAGTTCGACGGGAGGGGCTCATGAGCAGTTCTTC
D: TRBD2
size: -
V: TRBV10-1
J: TRBJ2-1

CDR3: CASGSTGVDTGELFF
DNA: TGTGCTAGTGGTTCAACAGGGGTGGACACCGGGGAGCTGTTTTTT
D: TRBD1
size: -
V: TRBV12-5
J: TRBJ2-2

CDR3: CASSRTPESGANVLTF
DNA: TGCGCCAGCAGCAGGACTCCTGAGTCTGGGGCCAACGTCCTGACTTTC
D: -
size: -
V: TRBV5-1
J: TRBJ2-6

CDR3: CASTLGGVQPQHF
DNA: TGTGCCAGTACCCTGGGGGGGGTCCAGCCCCAGCATTTT
D: -
size: few
V: TRBV19
J: TRBJ1-5

CDR3: CASSQKLAGGYNEQFF
DNA: TGTGCCAGCAGCCAGAAACTAGCGGGAGGTTACAATGAGCAGTTCTTC
D: TRBD2
size: -
V: TRBV5-5
J: TRBJ2-1

CDR3: CASSVEAEANTEAFF
DNA: TGTGCCAGCAGCGTAGAGGCGGAGGCGAACACTGAAGCTTTCTTT
D: -
size: -
V: TRBV9
J: TRBJ1-1

CDR3: CASSLGSGINEKLFF
DNA: TGCGCCAGCAGCTTGGGCTCAGGGATAAATGAAAAACTGTTTTTT
D: -
size: -
V: TRBV5-1
J: TRBJ1-4

CDR3: CASSTTGANTGELFF
DNA: TGTGCCAGTTCTACGACAGGGGCGAACACCGGGGAGCTGTTTTTT
D: TRBD1
size: -
V: TRBV19
J: TRBJ2-2

CDR3: CASSADRGLGNTIYF
DNA: TGTGCCAGCAGCGCGGACAGGGGGCTTGGAAACACCATATATTTT
D: TRBD1
size: -
V: TRBV2
J: TRBJ1-3

CDR3: CASSPGTGVNEKLFF
DNA: TGTGCCAGCTCACCAGGCACAGGAGTTAATGAAAAACTGTTTTTT
D: -
size: -
V: TRBV18
J: TRBJ1-4

CDR3: CASSFRTPLHF
DNA: TGTGCCAGCAGTTTTCGTACACCCCTCCACTTT
D: -
size: -
V: TRBV28
J: TRBJ1-6